A selection of T cell receptor beta chains follows, all from one sample in a study of OX40 agonist ivuxolimab in advanced cancers. Profiling relied on immunoSEQ multiplex PCR, and the TCRdb table lists in-frame clones only, not all of them. The table lists tens of thousands of clones, 75% to 90% of them singletons. Here the sequenced sample was CD4+ or CD8+ T cells sorted from blood, taken in a trial of the OX40 agonist ivuxolimab. The receptors shown here come from an adult with an advanced solid tumor such as melanoma, head and neck, liver or kidney cancer. CDR3s include the opening cysteine and the closing phenylalanine or tryptophan. A D gene is named only where the DNA matches it firmly. Clone size, where shown, is once, few, many, or a class for clones that have expanded.

J,V,size,D,CDR3,DNA
TRBJ1-5,TRBV6-5,NA,NA,CASSYFGVQPQHF,TGTGCCAGCAGTTACTTTGGGGTGCAGCCCCAGCATTTT
TRBJ2-3,TRBV7-2,NA,NA,CASSQPRLGFVADTQYF,TGTGCCAGCAGTCAACCTAGACTAGGGTTCGTCGCAGATACGCAGTATTTT
TRBJ1-6,TRBV5-4,NA,NA,CASNPGAGINSPLHF,TGTGCCAGCAACCCGGGGGCCGGAATTAATTCACCCCTCCACTTT
TRBJ2-5,TRBV7-6,NA,NA,CASTRDTQETQYF,TGTGCCAGCACCCGGGACACACAAGAGACCCAGTACTTC
TRBJ1-3,TRBV9,NA,NA,CASSVEGTNTIYF,TGTGCCAGCAGCGTGGAGGGAACAAACACCATATATTTT
TRBJ2-6,TRBV12-5,NA,NA,CASGSDPGQSRANVLTF,TGTGCTAGTGGGAGCGATCCAGGACAAAGTCGGGCCAACGTCCTGACTTTC
TRBJ1-4,TRBV14,NA,NA,CASSQGRGEEKLFF,TGTGCCAGCAGCCAGGGACGGGGAGAGGAAAAACTGTTTTTT
TRBJ1-1,TRBV7-9,NA,NA,CASSLVWNTEAFF,TGTGCCAGCAGCTTAGTGTGGAACACTGAAGCTTTCTTT
TRBJ1-3,TRBV15,NA,NA,CATSDLYSGNTIYF,TGTGCCACCAGTGATTTATACTCTGGAAACACCATATATTTT
TRBJ2-1,TRBV19,NA,TRBD1,CASSSRDRGREDEQFF,TGTGCCAGTAGTTCCCGGGACAGGGGCCGCGAGGATGAGCAGTTCTTC
TRBJ2-2,TRBV7-2,NA,NA,CASSLGRFRNTGELFF,TGTGCCAGCAGCTTAGGCCGATTCCGAAACACCGGGGAGCTGTTTTTT
TRBJ2-7,TRBV5-6,NA,TRBD1,CASSSGTGRSYEQYF,TGTGCCAGCAGCTCCGGGACAGGGAGGTCCTACGAGCAGTACTTC
TRBJ2-2,TRBV7-2,NA,NA,CASSLDNHGGGELFF,TGTGCCAGCAGCTTAGATAATCATGGCGGCGGGGAGCTGTTTTTT
TRBJ2-4,TRBV7-8,NA,NA,CASSLGPTRSDIQYF,TGTGCCAGCAGCTTAGGCCCAACTAGGTCTGACATTCAGTACTTC
TRBJ2-5,TRBV19,NA,TRBD2,CASSGTSGREETQYF,TGTGCCAGTAGTGGGACTAGCGGGAGGGAAGAGACCCAGTACTTC
TRBJ2-4,TRBV10-3,NA,TRBD1,CAAGQGKNIQYF,TGTGCCGCGGGACAGGGGAAAAACATTCAGTACTTC
TRBJ2-7,TRBV30,NA,TRBD1,CAWGTGGYEQYF,TGTGCCTGGGGGACAGGGGGCTACGAGCAGTACTTC
TRBJ1-3,TRBV9,once,NA,CASSVGGRVGNTIYF,TGTGCCAGCAGCGTAGGGGGGCGAGTCGGAAACACCATATATTTT
TRBJ1-2,TRBV21-1,few,NA,CASSKLDRVQGYTF,TGTGCCAGCAGCAAACTCGACAGGGTTCAAGGCTACACCTTC
TRBJ2-5,TRBV27,NA,TRBD1,CASSLARGQGLVGQETQYF,TGTGCCAGCAGTTTAGCTCGGGGACAGGGGCTTGTGGGCCAAGAGACCCAGTACTTC
TRBJ1-1,TRBV7-2,NA,NA,CASSPRGGRDTEAFF,TGTGCCAGCAGCCCGAGGGGGGGAAGGGACACTGAAGCTTTCTTT
TRBJ2-7,TRBV5-1,NA,NA,CASSFDRPLQQYF,TGCGCCAGCAGTTTTGACAGGCCCCTTCAGCAGTACTTC
TRBJ1-6,TRBV7-3,NA,NA,CASSLRQGNSPLHF,TGTGCCAGCAGCTTAAGGCAGGGGAATTCACCCCTCCACTTT
TRBJ1-6,TRBV7-2,NA,NA,CASSSSGRNNSPLHF,TGTGCCAGCAGCTCCTCGGGGAGGAATAATTCACCCCTCCACTTT
TRBJ2-3,TRBV9,NA,TRBD1,CASSALAGTGADTQYF,TGTGCCAGCAGCGCGTTAGCGGGGACAGGGGCAGATACGCAGTATTTT
TRBJ1-2,TRBV5-5,NA,NA,CASSPAGLPNYGYTF,TGTGCCAGCAGCCCGGCAGGGTTACCTAACTATGGCTACACCTTC
TRBJ2-4,TRBV28,once,TRBD1,CASGSSGQGEGAKNIQYF,TGTGCCAGCGGTTCGTCGGGACAGGGAGAAGGGGCCAAAAACATTCAGTACTTC
TRBJ2-4,TRBV5-5,NA,TRBD1,CASSLGRQGDLMYF,TGTGCCAGCAGCTTGGGAAGACAGGGGGATCTGATGTACTTC
TRBJ1-2,TRBV7-9,NA,NA,CASSLGGLEANYGYTF,TGTGCCAGCAGCTTGGGGGGACTGGAAGCTAACTATGGCTACACCTTC
TRBJ2-3,TRBV6-1,NA,NA,CASSTGDTQYF,TGTGCCAGCAGTACCGGGGATACGCAGTATTTT
TRBJ2-5,TRBV19,NA,TRBD2,CASSARLAGGVQETQYF,TGTGCCAGTAGTGCGAGGCTAGCGGGGGGGGTTCAAGAGACCCAGTACTTC
TRBJ2-2,TRBV7-2,NA,NA,CASSLIGLGQGYTGELFF,TGTGCCAGCAGCTTAATCGGGCTTGGCCAGGGTTACACCGGGGAGCTGTTTTTT
TRBJ1-2,TRBV4-3,NA,NA,CASSQEAEGAYGYTF,TGCGCCAGCAGCCAAGAGGCCGAGGGAGCTTATGGCTACACCTTC
TRBJ1-2,TRBV6-5,NA,NA,CASSYSGQSNGYTF,TGTGCCAGCAGTTATTCCGGACAGTCCAATGGCTACACCTTC
TRBJ2-7,TRBV28,once,NA,CASSPPGSYEQYF,TGTGCCAGCAGTCCCCCAGGATCCTACGAGCAGTACTTC